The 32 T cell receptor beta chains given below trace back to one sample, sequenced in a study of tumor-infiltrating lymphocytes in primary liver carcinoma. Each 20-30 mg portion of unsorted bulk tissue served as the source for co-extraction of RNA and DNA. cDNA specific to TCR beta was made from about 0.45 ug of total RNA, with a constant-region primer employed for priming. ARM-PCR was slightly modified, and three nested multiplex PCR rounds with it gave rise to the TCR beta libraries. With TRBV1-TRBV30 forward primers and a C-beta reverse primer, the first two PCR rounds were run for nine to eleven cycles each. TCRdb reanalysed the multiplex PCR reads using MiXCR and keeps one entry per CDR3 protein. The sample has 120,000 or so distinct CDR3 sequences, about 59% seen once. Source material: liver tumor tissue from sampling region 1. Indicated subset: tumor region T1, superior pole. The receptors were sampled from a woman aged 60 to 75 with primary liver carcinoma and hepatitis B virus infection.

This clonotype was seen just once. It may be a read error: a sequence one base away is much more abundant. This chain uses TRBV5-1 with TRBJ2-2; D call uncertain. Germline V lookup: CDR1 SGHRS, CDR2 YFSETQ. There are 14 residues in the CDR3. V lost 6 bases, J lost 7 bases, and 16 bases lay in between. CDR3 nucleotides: TGCGCCAGCAAAGGTTCGCTAGGGCTCGGGGAGCTGTTTTTT. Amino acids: CASKGSLGLGELFF.

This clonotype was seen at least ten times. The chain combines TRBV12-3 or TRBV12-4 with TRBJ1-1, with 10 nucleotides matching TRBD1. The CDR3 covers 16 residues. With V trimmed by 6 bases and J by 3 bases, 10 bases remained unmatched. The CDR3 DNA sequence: TGTGCCAGCAGACGTAGACAGGGGGCTACGTACACTGAAGCTTTCTTT. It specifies CASRRRQGATYTEAFF.

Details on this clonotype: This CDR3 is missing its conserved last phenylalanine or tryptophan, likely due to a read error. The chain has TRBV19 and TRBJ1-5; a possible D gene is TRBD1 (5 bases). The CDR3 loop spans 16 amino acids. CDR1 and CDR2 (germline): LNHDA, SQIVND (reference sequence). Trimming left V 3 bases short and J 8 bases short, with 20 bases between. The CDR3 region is CASSINRRDADEPQHY. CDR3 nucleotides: TGTGCCAGTAGTATCAACCGCCGGGACGCCGATGAGCCCCAGCATTAT.

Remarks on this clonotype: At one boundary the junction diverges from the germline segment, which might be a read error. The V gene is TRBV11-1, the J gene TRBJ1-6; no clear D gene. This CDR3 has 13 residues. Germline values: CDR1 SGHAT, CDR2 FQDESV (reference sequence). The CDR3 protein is CTSSLFRTSPLHF. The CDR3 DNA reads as TGTACCAGCAGCCTCTTCCGGACTTCACCCCTCCACTTT.

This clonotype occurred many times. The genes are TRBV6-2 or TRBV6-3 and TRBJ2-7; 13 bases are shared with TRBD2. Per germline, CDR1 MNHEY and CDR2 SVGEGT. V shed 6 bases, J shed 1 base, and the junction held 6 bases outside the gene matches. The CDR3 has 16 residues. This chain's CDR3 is CASSRTSGRISYEQYF. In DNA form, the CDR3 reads TGTGCCAGCAGCCGGACTAGCGGGAGAATTTCCTACGAGCAGTACTTC.

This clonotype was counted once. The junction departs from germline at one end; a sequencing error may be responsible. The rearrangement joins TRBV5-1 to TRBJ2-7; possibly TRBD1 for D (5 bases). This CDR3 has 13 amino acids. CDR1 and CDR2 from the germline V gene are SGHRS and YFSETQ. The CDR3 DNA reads TGCGCCAGCAGGCCGACAGCCTCCTACAAGCAGTACTTC. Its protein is CASRPTASYKQYF.

The CDR3 bases are TGTGCCTGGATGAGTGGACAGGCTAGCACAGATACGCAGTATTTT. This sequence encodes CAWMSGQASTDTQYF. The chain recombines TRBV30 with TRBJ2-3, with 7 bases that match TRBD1. The ends lost 4 bases at V and 0 bases at J; junction bases unmatched: 7. This CDR3 spans 15 amino acids. Germline V gene lookup returns CDR1 GTSNPN and CDR2 SVGIG (reference sequence).

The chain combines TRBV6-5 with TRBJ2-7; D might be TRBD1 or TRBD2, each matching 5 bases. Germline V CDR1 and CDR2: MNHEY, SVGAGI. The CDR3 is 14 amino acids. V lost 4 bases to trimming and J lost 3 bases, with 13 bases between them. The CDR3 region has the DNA TGTGCCAGCAGTTCCCGGGACGCAAACTACGAGCAGTACTTC. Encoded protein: CASSSRDANYEQYF.

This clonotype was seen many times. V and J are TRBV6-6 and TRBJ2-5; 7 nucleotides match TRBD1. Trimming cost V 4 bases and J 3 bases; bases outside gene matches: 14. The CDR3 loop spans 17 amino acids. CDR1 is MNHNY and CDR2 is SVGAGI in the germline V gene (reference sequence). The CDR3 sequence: CASSSHASGTEKETQYF. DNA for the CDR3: TGTGCCAGCAGTTCTCACGCTTCTGGGACAGAAAAAGAGACCCAGTACTTC.

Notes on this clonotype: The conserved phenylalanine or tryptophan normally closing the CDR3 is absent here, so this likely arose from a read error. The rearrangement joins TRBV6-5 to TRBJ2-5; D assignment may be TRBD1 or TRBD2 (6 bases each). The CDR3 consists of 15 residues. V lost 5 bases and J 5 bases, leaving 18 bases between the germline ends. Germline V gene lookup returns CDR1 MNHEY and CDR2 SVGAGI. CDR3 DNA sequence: TGTGCCAGCAGTAACAGGGCTGGGGGGATCGAGACCCAGTACCTC. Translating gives CASSNRAGGIETQYL.

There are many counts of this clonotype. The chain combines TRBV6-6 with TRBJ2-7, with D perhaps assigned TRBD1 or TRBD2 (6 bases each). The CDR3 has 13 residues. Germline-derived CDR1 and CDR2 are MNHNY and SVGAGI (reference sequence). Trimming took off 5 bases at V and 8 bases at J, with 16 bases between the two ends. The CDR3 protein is CASSLTGGGQQYF. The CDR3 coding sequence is TGTGCCAGCAGTCTCACGGGTGGGGGGCAGCAGTACTTC.

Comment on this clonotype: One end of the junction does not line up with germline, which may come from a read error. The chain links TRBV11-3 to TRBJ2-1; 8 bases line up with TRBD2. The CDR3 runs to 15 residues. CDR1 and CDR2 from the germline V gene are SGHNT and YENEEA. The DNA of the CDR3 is TGTGCCAGCAGCCCTCGAGGTAGCGGGAACAATGAGCGGATCTTC. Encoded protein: CASSPRGSGNNERIF. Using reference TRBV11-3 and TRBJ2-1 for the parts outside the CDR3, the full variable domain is EAGVVQSPRYKIIEKKQPVAFWCNPISGHNTLYWYLQNLGQGPELLIRYENEEAVDDSQLPKDRFSAERLKGVDSTLKIQPAELGDSAVYLCASSPRGSGNNERIFGPGTRLTVL.

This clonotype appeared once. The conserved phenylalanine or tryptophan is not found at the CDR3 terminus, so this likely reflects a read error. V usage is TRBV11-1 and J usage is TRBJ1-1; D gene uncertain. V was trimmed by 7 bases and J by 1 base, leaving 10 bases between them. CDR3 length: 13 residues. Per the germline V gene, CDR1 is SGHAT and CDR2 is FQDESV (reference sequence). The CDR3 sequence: CASKRWGNTEAFL. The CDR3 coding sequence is TGTGCCAGCAAGAGGTGGGGGAACACTGAAGCTTTCCTT.

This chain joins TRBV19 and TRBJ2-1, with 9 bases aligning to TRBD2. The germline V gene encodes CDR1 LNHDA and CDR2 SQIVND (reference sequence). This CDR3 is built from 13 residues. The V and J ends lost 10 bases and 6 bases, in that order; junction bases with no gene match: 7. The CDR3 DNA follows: TGTGCCACGAGGGGCGGGAGGGCCAATGAGCAGTTCTTC. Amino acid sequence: CATRGGRANEQFF.

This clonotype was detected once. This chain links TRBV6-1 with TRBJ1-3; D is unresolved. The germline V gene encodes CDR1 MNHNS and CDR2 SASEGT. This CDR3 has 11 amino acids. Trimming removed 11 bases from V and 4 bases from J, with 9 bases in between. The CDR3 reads CAFGWGNTIYF. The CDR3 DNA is TGTGCCTTCGGGTGGGGAAACACCATATATTTT.

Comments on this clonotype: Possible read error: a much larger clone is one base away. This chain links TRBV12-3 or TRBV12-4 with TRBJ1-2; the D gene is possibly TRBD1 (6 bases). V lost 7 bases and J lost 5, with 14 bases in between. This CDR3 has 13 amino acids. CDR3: CASNTGGGYGYTF. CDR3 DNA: TGTGCCAGCAACACTGGGGGCGGGTATGGCTACACCTTC.

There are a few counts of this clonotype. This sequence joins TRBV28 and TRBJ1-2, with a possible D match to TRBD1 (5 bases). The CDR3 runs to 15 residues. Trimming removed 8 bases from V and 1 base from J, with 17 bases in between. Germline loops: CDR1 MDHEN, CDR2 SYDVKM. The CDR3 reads CASSGVGGRNYGYTF. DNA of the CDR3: TGTGCCAGCTCGGGGGTGGGGGGTCGTAACTATGGCTACACCTTC.

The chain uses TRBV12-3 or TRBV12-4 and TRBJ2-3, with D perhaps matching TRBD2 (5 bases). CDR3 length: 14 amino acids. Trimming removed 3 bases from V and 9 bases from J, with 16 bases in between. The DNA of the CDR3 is TGTGCCAGCAGTTTCTCCGGAGGCACATACACGCAGTATTTT. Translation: CASSFSGGTYTQYF.

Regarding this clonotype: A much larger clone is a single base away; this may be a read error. CDR3 region: CSIGPGRGEQFF. DNA of the CDR3: TGCAGCATTGGCCCAGGCCGCGGCGAGCAGTTCTTC. The chain carries TRBV29-1 and TRBJ2-1; D call uncertain. Trimming removed 8 bases from V and 10 bases from J, with 18 bases in between. Germline V CDR1 and CDR2: SQVTM, ANQGSEA. This CDR3 is built from 12 residues.

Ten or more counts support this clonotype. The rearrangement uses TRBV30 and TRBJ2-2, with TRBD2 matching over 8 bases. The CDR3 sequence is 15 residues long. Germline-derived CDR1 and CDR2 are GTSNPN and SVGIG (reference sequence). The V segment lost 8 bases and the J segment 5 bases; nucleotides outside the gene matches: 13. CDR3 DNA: TGTGCCCGAGAAGTTACTAGCGGTGGGACCGGGGAGCTGTTTTTT. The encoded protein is CAREVTSGGTGELFF.

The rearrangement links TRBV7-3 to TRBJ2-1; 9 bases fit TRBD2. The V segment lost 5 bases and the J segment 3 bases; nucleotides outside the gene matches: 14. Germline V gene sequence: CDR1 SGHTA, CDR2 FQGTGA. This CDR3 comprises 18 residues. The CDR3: CASSRLPIAGASYNEQFF. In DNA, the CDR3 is TGTGCCAGCAGCCGACTCCCGATAGCGGGAGCGAGCTACAATGAGCAGTTCTTC.

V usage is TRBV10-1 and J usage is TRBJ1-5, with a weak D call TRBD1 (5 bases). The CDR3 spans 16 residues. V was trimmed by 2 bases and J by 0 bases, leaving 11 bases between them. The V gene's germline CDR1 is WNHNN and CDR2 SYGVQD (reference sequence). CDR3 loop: CASSEPQGYSNQPQHF. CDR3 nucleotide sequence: TGCGCCAGCAGTGAGCCCCAGGGTTATAGCAATCAGCCCCAGCATTTT.

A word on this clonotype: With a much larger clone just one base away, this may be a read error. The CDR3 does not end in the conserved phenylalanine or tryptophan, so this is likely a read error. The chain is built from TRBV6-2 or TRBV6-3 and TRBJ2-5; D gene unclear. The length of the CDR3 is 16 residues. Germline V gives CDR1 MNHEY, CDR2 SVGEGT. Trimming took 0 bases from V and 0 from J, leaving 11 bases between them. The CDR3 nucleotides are TGTGCCAGCAGTTACTCGCATAGGAACAACCAAGAGACCCAGTACCTC. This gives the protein CASSYSHRNNQETQYL.

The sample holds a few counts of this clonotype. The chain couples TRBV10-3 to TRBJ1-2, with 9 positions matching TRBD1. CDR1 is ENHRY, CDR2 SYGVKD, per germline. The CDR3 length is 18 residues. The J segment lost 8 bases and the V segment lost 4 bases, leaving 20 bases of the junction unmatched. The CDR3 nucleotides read TGTGCCATCAGTGCCGGTGTGGGACAGGGCCTCAACCGGGGAGGCTACACCTTC. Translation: CAISAGVGQGLNRGGYTF.

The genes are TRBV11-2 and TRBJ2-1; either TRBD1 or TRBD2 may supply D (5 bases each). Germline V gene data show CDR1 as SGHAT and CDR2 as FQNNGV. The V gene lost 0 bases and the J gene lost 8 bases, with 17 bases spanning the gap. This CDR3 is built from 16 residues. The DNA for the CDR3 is TGTGCCAGCAGCTTAGATCTGACGACTGGGGGTGATGAGCAGTTCTTC. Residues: CASSLDLTTGGDEQFF.

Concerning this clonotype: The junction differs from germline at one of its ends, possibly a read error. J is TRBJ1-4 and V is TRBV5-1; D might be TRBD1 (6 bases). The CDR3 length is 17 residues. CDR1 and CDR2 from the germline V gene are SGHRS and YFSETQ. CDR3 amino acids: CASSLGTLQGRNEQLFF. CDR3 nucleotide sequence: TGCGCCAGCAGCTTGGGAACATTACAGGGCCGGAATGAACAACTGTTTTTT.

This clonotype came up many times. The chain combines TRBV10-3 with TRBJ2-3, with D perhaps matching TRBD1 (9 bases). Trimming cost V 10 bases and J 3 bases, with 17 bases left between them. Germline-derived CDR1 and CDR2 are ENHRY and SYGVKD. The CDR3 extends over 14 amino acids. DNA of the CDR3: TGTGCCAGTAGCGGGACAGGGAAAACAGATACGCAGTATTTT. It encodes CASSGTGKTDTQYF.

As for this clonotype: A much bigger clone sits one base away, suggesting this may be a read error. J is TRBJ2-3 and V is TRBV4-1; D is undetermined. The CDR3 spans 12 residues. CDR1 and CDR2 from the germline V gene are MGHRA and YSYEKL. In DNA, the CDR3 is TGCGCCAGCAGCCACCTGGAAGATAGGCAGTATTTT. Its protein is CASSHLEDRQYF.

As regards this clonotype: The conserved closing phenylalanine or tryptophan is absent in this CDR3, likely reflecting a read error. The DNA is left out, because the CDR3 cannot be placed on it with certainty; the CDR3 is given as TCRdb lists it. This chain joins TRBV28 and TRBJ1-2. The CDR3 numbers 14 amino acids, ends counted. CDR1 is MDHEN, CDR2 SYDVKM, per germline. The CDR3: CTSSLRPSNYGCTL.

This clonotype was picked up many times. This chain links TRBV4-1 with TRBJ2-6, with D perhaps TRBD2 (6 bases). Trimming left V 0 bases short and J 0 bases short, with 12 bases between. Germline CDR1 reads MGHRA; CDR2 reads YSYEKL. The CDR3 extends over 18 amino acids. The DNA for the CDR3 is TGCGCCAGCAGCCAAGATGGGGGGAAAACCTCTGGGGCCAACGTCCTGACTTTC. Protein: CASSQDGGKTSGANVLTF.

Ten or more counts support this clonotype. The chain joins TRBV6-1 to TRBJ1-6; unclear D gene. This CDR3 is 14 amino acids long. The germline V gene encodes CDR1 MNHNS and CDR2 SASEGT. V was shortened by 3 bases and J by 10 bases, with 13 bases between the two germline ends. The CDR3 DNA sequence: TGTGCCAGCAGTGAGTCTTGGGGATACTCACCCCTCCACTTT. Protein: CASSESWGYSPLHF.

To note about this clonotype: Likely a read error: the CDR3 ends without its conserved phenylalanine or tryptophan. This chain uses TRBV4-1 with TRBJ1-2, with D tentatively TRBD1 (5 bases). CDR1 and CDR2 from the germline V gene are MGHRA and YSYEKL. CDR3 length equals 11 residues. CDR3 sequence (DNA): TGCCCCATTGAGCGGGGGTATGGTTACACCTTA. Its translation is CPIERGYGYTL.